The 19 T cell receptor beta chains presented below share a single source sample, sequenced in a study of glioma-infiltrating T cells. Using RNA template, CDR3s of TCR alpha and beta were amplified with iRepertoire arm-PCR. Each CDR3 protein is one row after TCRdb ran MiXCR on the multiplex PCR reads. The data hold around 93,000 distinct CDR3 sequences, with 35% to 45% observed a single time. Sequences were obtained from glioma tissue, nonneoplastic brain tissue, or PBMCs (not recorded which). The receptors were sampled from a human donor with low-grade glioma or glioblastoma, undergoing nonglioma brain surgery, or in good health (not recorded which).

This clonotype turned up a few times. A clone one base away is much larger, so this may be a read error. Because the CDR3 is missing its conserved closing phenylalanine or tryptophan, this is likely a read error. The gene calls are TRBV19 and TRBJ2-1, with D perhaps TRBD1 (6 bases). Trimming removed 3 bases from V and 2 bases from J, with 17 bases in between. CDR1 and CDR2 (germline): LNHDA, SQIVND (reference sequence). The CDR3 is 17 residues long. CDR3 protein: CASSMSLGARTYNEQFL. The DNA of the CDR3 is TGTGCCAGTAGTATGTCCTTGGGGGCTAGAACCTACAATGAGCAGTTCCTC.

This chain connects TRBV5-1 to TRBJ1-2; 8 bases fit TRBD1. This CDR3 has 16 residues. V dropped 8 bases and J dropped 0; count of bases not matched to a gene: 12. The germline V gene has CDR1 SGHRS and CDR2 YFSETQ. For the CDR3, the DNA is TGCGCCAGTATGACAGGGGCCGGCTATTCTAACTATGGCTACACCTTC. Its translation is CASMTGAGYSNYGYTF.

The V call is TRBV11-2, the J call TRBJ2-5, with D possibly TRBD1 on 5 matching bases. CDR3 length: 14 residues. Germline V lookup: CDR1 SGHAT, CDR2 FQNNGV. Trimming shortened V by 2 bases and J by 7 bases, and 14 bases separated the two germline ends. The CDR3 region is CASSLYRQVRTQYF. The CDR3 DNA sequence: TGTGCCAGCAGCTTATACAGGCAGGTGAGGACCCAGTACTTC.

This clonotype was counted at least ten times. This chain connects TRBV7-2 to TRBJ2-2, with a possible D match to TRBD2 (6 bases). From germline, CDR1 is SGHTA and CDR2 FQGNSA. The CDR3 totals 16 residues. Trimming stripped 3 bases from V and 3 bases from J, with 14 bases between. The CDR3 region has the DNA TGTGCCAGCAGCTTTGTGTCCGGGGGATACACCGGGGAGCTGTTTTTT. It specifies CASSFVSGGYTGELFF.

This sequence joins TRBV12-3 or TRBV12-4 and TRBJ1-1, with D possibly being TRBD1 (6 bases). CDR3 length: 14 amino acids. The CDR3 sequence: CVSSLGGRVTEAFF. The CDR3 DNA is TGTGTTAGCAGTTTGGGGGGGCGCGTCACTGAAGCTTTCTTT.

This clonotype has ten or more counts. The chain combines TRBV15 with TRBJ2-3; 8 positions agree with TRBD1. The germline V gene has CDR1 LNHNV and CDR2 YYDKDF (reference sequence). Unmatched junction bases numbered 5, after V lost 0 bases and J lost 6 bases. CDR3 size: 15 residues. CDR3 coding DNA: TGTGCCACCAGCAGAGATGCAGGGGGCGCGGATACGCAGTATTTT. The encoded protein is CATSRDAGGADTQYF.

The CDR3 region is CASSPDLSEQFF. CDR3 sequence (DNA): TGTGCCAGCAGTCCTGACCTTTCTGAGCAGTTCTTC. The chain links TRBV2 to TRBJ2-1, with D unclear. The CDR3 sequence is 12 residues long. Trimming stripped 5 bases from V and 9 bases from J, with 11 bases between. Germline assignment: CDR1 SNHLY and CDR2 FYNNEI. Looking up the rest from reference TRBV2 and TRBJ2-1 gives the full variable domain: EPEVTQTPSHQVTQMGQEVILRCVPISNHLYFYWYRQILGQKVEFLVSFYNNEISEKSEIFDDQFSVERPDGSNFTLKIRSTKLEDSAMYFCASSPDLSEQFFGPGTRLTVL.

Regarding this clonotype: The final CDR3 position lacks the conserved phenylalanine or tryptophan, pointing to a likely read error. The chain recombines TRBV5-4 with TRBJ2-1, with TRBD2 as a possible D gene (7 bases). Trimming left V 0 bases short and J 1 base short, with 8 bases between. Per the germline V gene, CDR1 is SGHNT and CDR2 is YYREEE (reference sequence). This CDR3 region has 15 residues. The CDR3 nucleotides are TGTGCCAGCAGCTTGGAGGGGGGGTCCTACAATGAGCAGTTCGTC. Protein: CASSLEGGSYNEQFV.

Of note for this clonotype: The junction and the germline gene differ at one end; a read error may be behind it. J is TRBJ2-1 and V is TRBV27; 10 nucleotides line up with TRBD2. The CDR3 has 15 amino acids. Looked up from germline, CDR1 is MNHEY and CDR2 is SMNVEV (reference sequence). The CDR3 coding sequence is TGTGCCAGCGGTTTATTGGCTAGCGGGAGTCATGAGCAGTCCTTC. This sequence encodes CASGLLASGSHEQSF.

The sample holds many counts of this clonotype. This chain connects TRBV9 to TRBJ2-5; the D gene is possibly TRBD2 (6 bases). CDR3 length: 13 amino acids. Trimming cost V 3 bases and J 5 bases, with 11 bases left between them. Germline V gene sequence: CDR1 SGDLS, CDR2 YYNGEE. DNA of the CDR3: TGTGCCAGCAGCGCTAGCGTGGCGGAGACCCAGTACTTC. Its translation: CASSASVAETQYF.

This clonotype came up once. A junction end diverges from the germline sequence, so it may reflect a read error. This chain's CDR3 is CTSSKGGFGNTIYF. CDR3 DNA: TGTACCAGCAGCAAAGGGGGTTTTGGAAACACCATATACTTT. This rearrangement joins TRBV7-2 to TRBJ1-3; D perhaps matches TRBD1 (6 bases). Germline V gene sequence: CDR1 SGHTA, CDR2 FQGNSA. This CDR3 is built from 14 residues.

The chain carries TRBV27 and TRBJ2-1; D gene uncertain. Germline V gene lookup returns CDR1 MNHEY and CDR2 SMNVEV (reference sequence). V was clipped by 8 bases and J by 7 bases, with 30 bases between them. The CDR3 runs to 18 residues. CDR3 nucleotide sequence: TGTGCCAGCGGCCAGTCTGGGCGCCCCGGGCCAACGGAAAATGAGCAGTTCTTC. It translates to CASGQSGRPGPTENEQFF.

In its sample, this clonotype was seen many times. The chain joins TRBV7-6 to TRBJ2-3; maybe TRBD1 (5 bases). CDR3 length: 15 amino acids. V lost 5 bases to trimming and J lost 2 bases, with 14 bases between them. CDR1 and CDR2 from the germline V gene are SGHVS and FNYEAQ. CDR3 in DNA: TGTGCCAGCAGCCCCCAGGCGACAGCCACAGATACGCAGTATTTT. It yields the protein CASSPQATATDTQYF.

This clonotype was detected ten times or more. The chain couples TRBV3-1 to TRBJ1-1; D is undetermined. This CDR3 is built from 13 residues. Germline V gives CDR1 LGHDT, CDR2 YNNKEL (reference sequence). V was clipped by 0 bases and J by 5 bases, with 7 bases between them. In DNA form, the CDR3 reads TGTGCCAGCAGCCAAGAACTTTGGACTGAAGCTTTCTTT. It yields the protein CASSQELWTEAFF. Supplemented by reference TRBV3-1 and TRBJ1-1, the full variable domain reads DTAVSQTPKYLVTQMGNDKSIKCEQNLGHDTMYWYKQDSKKFLKIMFSYNNKELIINETVPNRFSPKSPDKAHLNLHINSLELGDSAVYFCASSQELWTEAFFGQGTRLTVV.

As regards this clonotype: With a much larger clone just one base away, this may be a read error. The CDR3 DNA reads as TGTGCTAGTGGGCAGGGGGTTTCAGAGAACACTGAAGCTTTCTTT. Amino acids: CASGQGVSENTEAFF. The V call is TRBV12-5, the J call TRBJ1-1, with 7 bases lining up with TRBD1. The CDR3 runs to 15 residues. V was clipped by 6 bases and J by 1 base; unmatched bases: 8. Germline CDR1 and CDR2: LGHNT and FRNRAP. Looking up the rest from reference TRBV12-5 and TRBJ1-1 gives the full variable domain: DARVTQTPRHKVTEMGQEVTMRCQPILGHNTVFWYRQTMMQGLELLAYFRNRAPLDDSGMPKDRFSAEMPDATLATLKIQPSEPRDSAVYFCASGQGVSENTEAFFGQGTRLTVV.

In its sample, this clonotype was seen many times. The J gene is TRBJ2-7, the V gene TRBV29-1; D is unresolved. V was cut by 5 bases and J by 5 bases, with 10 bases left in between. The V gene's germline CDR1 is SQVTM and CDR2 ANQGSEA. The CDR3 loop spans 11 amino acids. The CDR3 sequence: CSVSQPNEQYF. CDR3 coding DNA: TGCAGCGTTTCCCAACCTAACGAGCAGTACTTC.

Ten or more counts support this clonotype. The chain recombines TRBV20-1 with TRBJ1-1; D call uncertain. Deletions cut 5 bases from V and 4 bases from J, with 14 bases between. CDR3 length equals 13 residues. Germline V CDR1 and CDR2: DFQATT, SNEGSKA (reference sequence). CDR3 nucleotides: TGCAGTGCTCCCGCAGGACGGGGCACTGAAGCTTTCTTT. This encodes CSAPAGRGTEAFF.

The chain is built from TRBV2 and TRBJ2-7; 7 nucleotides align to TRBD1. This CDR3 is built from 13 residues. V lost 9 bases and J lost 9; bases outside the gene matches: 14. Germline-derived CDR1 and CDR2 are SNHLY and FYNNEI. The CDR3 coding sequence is TGTGCCAGAAGCCTACAGGGGCTAGATACGCAGTACTTC. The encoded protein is CARSLQGLDTQYF.

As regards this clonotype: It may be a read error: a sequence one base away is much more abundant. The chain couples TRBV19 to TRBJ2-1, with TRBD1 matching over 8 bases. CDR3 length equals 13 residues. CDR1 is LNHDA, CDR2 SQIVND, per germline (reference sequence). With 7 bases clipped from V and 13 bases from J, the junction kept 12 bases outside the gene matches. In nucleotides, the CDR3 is TGTGCCAGTACTCCGGACAGGGCAGAGACCCAGTTCTTC. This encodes CASTPDRAETQFF.